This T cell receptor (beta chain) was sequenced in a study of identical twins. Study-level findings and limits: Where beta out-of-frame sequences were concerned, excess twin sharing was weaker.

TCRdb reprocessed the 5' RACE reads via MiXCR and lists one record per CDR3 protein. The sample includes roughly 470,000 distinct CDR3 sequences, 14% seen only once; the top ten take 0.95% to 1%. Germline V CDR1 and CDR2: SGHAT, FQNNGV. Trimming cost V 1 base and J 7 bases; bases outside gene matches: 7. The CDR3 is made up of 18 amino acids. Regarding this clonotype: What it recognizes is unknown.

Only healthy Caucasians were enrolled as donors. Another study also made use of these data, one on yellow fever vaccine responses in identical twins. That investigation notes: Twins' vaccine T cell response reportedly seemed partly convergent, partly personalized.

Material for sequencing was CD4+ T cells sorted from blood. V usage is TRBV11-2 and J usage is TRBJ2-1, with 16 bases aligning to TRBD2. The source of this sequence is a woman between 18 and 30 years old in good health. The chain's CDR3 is CASSLVMWGLAGGNEQFF. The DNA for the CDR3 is TGTGCCAGCAGCTTAGTTATGTGGGGACTAGCGGGAGGGAATGAGCAGTTCTTC.